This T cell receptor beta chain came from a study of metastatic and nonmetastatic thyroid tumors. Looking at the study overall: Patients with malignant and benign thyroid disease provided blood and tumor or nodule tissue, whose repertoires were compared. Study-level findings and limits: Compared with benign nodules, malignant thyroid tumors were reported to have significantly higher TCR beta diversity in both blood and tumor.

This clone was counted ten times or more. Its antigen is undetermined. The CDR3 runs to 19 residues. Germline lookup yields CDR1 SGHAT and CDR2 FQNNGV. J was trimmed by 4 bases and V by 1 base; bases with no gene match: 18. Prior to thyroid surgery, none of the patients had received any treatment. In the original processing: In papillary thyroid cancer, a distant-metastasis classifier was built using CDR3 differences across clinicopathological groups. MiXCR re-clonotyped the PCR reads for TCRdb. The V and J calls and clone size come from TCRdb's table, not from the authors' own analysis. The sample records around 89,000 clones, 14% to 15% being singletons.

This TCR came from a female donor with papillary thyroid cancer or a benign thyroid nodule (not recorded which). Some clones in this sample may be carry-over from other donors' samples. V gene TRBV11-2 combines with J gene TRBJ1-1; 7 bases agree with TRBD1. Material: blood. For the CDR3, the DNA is TGTGCCAGCAGCTTAGGGTCGGGGGGCACGAGGGGGCGGTCCACTGAAGCTTTCTTT. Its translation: CASSLGSGGTRGRSTEAFF. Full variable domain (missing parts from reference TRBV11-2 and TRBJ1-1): EAGVAQSPRYKIIEKRQSVAFWCNPISGHATLYWYQQILGQGPKLLIQFQNNGVVDDSQLPKDRFSAERLKGVDSTLKIQPAKLEDSAVYLCASSLGSGGTRGRSTEAFFGQGTRLTVV.